Each of the 14 T cell receptor beta chains below was sequenced from the same sample in a study of cytomegalovirus exposure and HLA in healthy donors. With 60 Vbeta and 13 Jbeta primers, the PCR was carried out. Sequencing used immunoSEQ multiplex PCR; TCRdb keeps in-frame clones, though not all of them. Of roughly 120,000 clones listed, about three quarters are singletons. The sequenced sample was PBMCs. These receptors came from a human donor in good health.

In its sample, this clone was seen once. V gene TRBV5-1 combines with J gene TRBJ2-7, with 7 positions matching TRBD1. Germline V gives CDR1 SGHRS, CDR2 YFSETQ. This CDR3 region has 15 residues. Trimming removed 4 bases from V and 4 bases from J; junction bases left unmatched: 11. The CDR3 DNA reads TGCGCCAGCAGCACTCAACAGGGGTCTGGATACGAGCAGTACTTC. Amino acids: CASSTQQGSGYEQYF.

The rearrangement links TRBV4-1 to TRBJ2-7; no clear D gene. CDR1 is MGHRA, CDR2 YSYEKL, per germline. Trimming removed 0 bases at V and 12 bases at J, with 9 bases between. The CDR3 is made up of 11 amino acids. CDR3 amino acids: CASSQDSLVYF. CDR3 coding DNA: TGCGCCAGCAGCCAAGACAGCCTAGTGTACTTC.

The CDR3 nucleotides read TGCGCCAGCAGAATGATAGCGGGCCCTCGGTACAATGAGCAGTTCTTC. Translated: CASRMIAGPRYNEQFF. The V call is TRBV4-1, the J call TRBJ2-1; 7 positions agree with TRBD2. V was clipped by 6 bases and J by 4 bases; unmatched bases: 12. The CDR3 contains 16 residues. Germline values: CDR1 MGHRA, CDR2 YSYEKL.

The chain uses TRBV6-1 and TRBJ1-5, with 7 bases that match TRBD1. The J segment lost 5 bases and the V segment lost 10 bases, leaving 8 bases of the junction unmatched. Looked up from germline, CDR1 is MNHNS and CDR2 is SASEGT. CDR3 length: 13 amino acids. In DNA, the CDR3 is TGTGCCACCATCGGGACAGCGGATCAGCCCCAGCATTTT. Translation gives CATIGTADQPQHF.

The chain couples TRBV2 to TRBJ1-2; D is undetermined. V was trimmed by 5 bases and J by 2 bases, leaving 6 bases between them. The CDR3 sequence is 12 residues long. From germline, CDR1 is SNHLY and CDR2 FYNNEI. CDR3 in DNA: TGTGCCAGCAGTACTCTCAACTATGGCTACACCTTC. This translates into CASSTLNYGYTF. Using reference TRBV2 and TRBJ1-2 for the parts outside the CDR3, the full variable domain is EPEVTQTPSHQVTQMGQEVILRCVPISNHLYFYWYRQILGQKVEFLVSFYNNEISEKSEIFDDQFSVERPDGSNFTLKIRSTKLEDSAMYFCASSTLNYGYTFGSGTRLTVV.

V is TRBV9 and J is TRBJ1-5; D perhaps matches TRBD1 (6 bases). In germline, CDR1 is SGDLS, CDR2 YYNGEE. The germline V and J ends were trimmed by 0 bases and 2 bases, with 18 bases remaining between them. The CDR3 contains 18 residues. This chain's CDR3 is CASSVEAPTGRGNQPQHF. CDR3 coding DNA: TGTGCCAGCAGCGTAGAGGCCCCGACAGGCAGGGGCAATCAGCCCCAGCATTTT.

The chain recombines TRBV27 with TRBJ1-2, with a possible D match to TRBD1 (5 bases). Germline V gives CDR1 MNHEY, CDR2 SMNVEV (reference sequence). V lost 2 bases and J 3 bases, leaving 10 bases between the germline ends. This CDR3 is built from 14 residues. DNA of the CDR3: TGTGCCAGCAGTTTACGGGGGTGGGACTATGGCTACACCTTC. This encodes CASSLRGWDYGYTF.

The chain combines TRBV5-1 with TRBJ2-3, with TRBD2 matching over 8 bases. Germline CDR1 SGHRS, CDR2 YFSETQ. The junction had 3 bases not matched to a gene; V was cut back by 1 base and J by 2 bases. The CDR3 consists of 15 residues. The CDR3 DNA reads TGCGCCAGCAGCTTGACAGCGGGGGTCACAGATACGCAGTATTTT. It is translated as CASSLTAGVTDTQYF.

The genes are TRBV6-1 and TRBJ1-2; the D is unclear. V gave up 4 bases and J gave up 8 bases, with 14 bases separating them. The CDR3 runs to 13 residues. Germline CDR1 reads MNHNS; CDR2 reads SASEGT. The CDR3 bases are TGTGCCAGCAGTGTCTGGAGGCGCCAAGGCTACACCTTC. This encodes CASSVWRRQGYTF.

This clone was seen only a few times. The chain employs TRBV12-5 and TRBJ1-1; possible D gene TRBD1, 5 bases. Deletions cut 2 bases from V and 1 base from J, with 11 bases between. Germline-derived CDR1 and CDR2 are LGHNT and FRNRAP. This CDR3 has 15 residues. The CDR3 protein is CASGLSTGGNTEAFF. CDR3 nucleotides: TGTGCTAGTGGTTTGTCCACCGGGGGGAACACTGAAGCTTTCTTT.

The V gene is TRBV7-8, the J gene TRBJ2-3; TRBD2 might be the D (5 bases). Trimming shortened V by 1 base and J by 1 base, and 12 bases separated the two germline ends. The CDR3 is made up of 16 amino acids. The germline CDR1 and CDR2 sequences are SGHVS and FQNEAQ. CDR3 sequence reads: CASSLERAGGTDTQYF. In DNA, the CDR3 is TGTGCCAGCAGCTTAGAACGGGCCGGGGGCACAGATACGCAGTATTTT.

The chain couples TRBV5-1 to TRBJ2-7; D perhaps matches TRBD1 (6 bases). The CDR3 length is 17 residues. Germline CDR1 SGHRS, CDR2 YFSETQ. V lost 0 bases to trimming and J lost 1 base, with 17 bases between them. Written as DNA, the CDR3 is TGCGCCAGCAGCTTGGGTCATTGGGGGACAACATCCTACGAGCAGTACTTC. Translated, it gives CASSLGHWGTTSYEQYF.

CDR3 in amino acids: CASSVGTPGYEQYF. The CDR3 DNA follows: TGTGCCAGCAGCGTCGGGACACCTGGCTACGAGCAGTACTTC. The gene calls are TRBV9 and TRBJ2-7; D is possibly TRBD1 (6 bases). Germline assignment: CDR1 SGDLS and CDR2 YYNGEE. Trimming removed 2 bases from V and 3 bases from J, with 12 bases in between. This CDR3 region has 14 residues.

J is TRBJ1-2 and V is TRBV28; 9 bases line up with TRBD1. Germline CDR1 reads MDHEN; CDR2 reads SYDVKM. There are 15 residues in the CDR3. V was pared by 2 bases and J by 8 bases, with 9 bases of the junction left unmatched. CDR3 region: CASSLAGTGFRGYTF. CDR3 bases: TGTGCCAGCAGTTTAGCAGGGACAGGGTTCCGGGGCTACACCTTC.